The next 7 T cell receptor beta chains were all read from a single sample in a study of blood T cell repertoires in COVID-19. Here immunoSEQ multiplex PCR was the method, and the copy in TCRdb shows in-frame clones only, minus some. Among 260,000 or so clones listed, about nine tenths were seen once. Sequenced material: PBMCs or T cells enriched from blood (not recorded which). The receptors here all came from a man younger than 35 who had recovered from COVID-19.

Turning to this clone: One end of the junction does not line up with germline, which may come from a read error. The J gene is TRBJ2-7, the V gene TRBV6-5; D gene uncertain. From germline, CDR1 is MNHEY and CDR2 SVGAGI. The CDR3 is made up of 16 amino acids. The chain's CDR3 is CASSYSGRNPSSEQYF. The CDR3 nucleotides read TGTGCCAGCAGTTACTCCGGCAGGAATCCCTCCTCCGAGCAGTACTTC.

This clone has a handful of counts. The chain is built from TRBV7-9 and TRBJ2-7; D is undetermined. Trimming removed 5 bases from V and 2 bases from J, with 16 bases in between. The length of the CDR3 is 15 residues. CDR1 and CDR2 (germline): SEHNR, FQNEAQ (reference sequence). The CDR3: CASSLLDFYPYEQYF. CDR3 nucleotides: TGTGCCAGCAGCCTTCTTGACTTTTACCCCTACGAGCAGTACTTC.

The V gene is TRBV7-9, the J gene TRBJ1-1; tentatively, D is TRBD1 (5 bases). Germline V gives CDR1 SEHNR, CDR2 FQNEAQ (reference sequence). Trimming shortened V by 1 base and J by 9 bases, and 9 bases separated the two germline ends. This CDR3 has 12 amino acids. CDR3 residues: CASSLDRLQAFF. The DNA of the CDR3 is TGTGCCAGCAGCTTAGACAGGCTTCAAGCTTTCTTT.

The V call is TRBV10-3, the J call TRBJ1-1; D ambiguous. There are 11 residues in the CDR3. The V and J ends lost 0 bases and 7 bases respectively, with 3 bases between them. Germline V gene sequence: CDR1 ENHRY, CDR2 SYGVKD. Here the CDR3 reads CAISESSEAFF. In DNA, the CDR3 is TGTGCCATCAGTGAGTCGAGTGAAGCTTTCTTT.

The chain is built from TRBV7-2 and TRBJ1-2; 8 bases line up with TRBD1. The CDR3 totals 14 residues. Germline CDR1 is SGHTA and CDR2 is FQGNSA. The V gene end was trimmed by 6 bases and the J gene end by 4 bases; junction bases not matched to a gene: 7. The CDR3 coding sequence is TGTGCCAGCAGTTTTACAGGGGGGGGCTATGGCTACACCTTC. Amino acids: CASSFTGGGYGYTF.

The chain employs TRBV19 and TRBJ2-7, with 10 positions matching TRBD2. The germline CDR1 and CDR2 sequences are LNHDA and SQIVND (reference sequence). The CDR3 loop spans 17 amino acids. The J segment lost 2 bases and the V segment lost 10 bases, leaving 17 bases of the junction unmatched. For the CDR3, the DNA is TGTGCCACTAAATCTCCCTCGACTAGCGGGTTCCCCTACGAGCAGTACTTC. This encodes CATKSPSTSGFPYEQYF. Filled out from reference TRBV19 and TRBJ2-7, the complete variable domain reads DGGITQSPKYLFRKEGQNVTLSCEQNLNHDAMYWYRQDPGQGLRLIYYSQIVNDFQKGDIAEGYSVSREKKESFPLTVTSAQKNPTAFYLCATKSPSTSGFPYEQYFGPGTRLTVT.

The sample holds one count of this clone. The gene calls are TRBV28 and TRBJ2-5; 7 bases fit TRBD1. Germline loops: CDR1 MDHEN, CDR2 SYDVKM. The CDR3 contains 16 residues. Trimming removed 5 bases from V and 2 bases from J; junction bases left unmatched: 11. The CDR3 DNA sequence: TGTGCCAGCAGTAAACTAGGGGGCCGTCGGCAAGAGACCCAGTACTTC. Amino acid sequence: CASSKLGGRRQETQYF.